These 26 T cell receptor beta chains came from one sample sequenced in a study of blood T cell repertoires in COVID-19. Sequenced by immunoSEQ multiplex PCR; TCRdb stores in-frame clones only, minus some. The profile covers about 130,000 clones, with around 86% appearing a single time and 25% to 30% taken by the ten largest. The sequencing input was peripheral blood. The source of these receptors is an elderly woman with acute or convalescent COVID-19.

The chain combines TRBV20-1 with TRBJ2-7, with no clear D. This CDR3 has 11 residues. Germline assignment: CDR1 DFQATT and CDR2 SNEGSKA (reference sequence). V gave up 6 bases and J gave up 3 bases, with 9 bases separating them. The DNA for the CDR3 is TGCAGTGCAGCATCGAGCTACGAGCAGTACTTC. It encodes CSAASSYEQYF.

The chain combines TRBV27 with TRBJ1-1; TRBD1 aligns across 7 bases. Germline values: CDR1 MNHEY, CDR2 SMNVEV (reference sequence). The CDR3 totals 14 residues. V trimming: 2 bases; J trimming: 5 bases; junction bases outside the gene matches: 5. CDR3 DNA sequence: TGTGCCAGCAGTTTAATACAGGGGAGGACTGAAGCTTTCTTT. As protein: CASSLIQGRTEAFF.

This clone was seen just once. V usage is TRBV7-2 and J usage is TRBJ1-1, with D possibly matching TRBD1 (5 bases). The CDR3 sequence is 13 residues long. Trimming stripped 5 bases from V and 1 base from J, with 8 bases between. Germline CDR1 SGHTA, CDR2 FQGNSA. The DNA for the CDR3 is TGTGCCAGCAGCCACAGGAGGAACACTGAAGCTTTCTTT. It translates to CASSHRRNTEAFF.

V and J are TRBV2 and TRBJ1-2; D perhaps matches TRBD1 (5 bases). The V gene's germline CDR1 is SNHLY and CDR2 FYNNEI. V lost 2 bases to trimming and J lost 4 bases, with 8 bases between them. CDR3 length equals 13 residues. In DNA form, the CDR3 reads TGTGCCAGCAGTGAACAGGGCTCCTATGGCTACACCTTC. It codes for CASSEQGSYGYTF.

The chain recombines TRBV9 with TRBJ1-2; TRBD1 matches 7 bases. The germline gives CDR1 SGDLS, CDR2 YYNGEE. Trimming at V came to 3 bases and at J to 7 bases, leaving 12 bases not matched to a gene. The CDR3 length is 15 residues. The CDR3 region is CASSGRQRGLGGYTF. CDR3 coding DNA: TGTGCCAGCAGCGGGCGTCAGAGGGGGCTGGGTGGCTACACCTTC.

The chain is built from TRBV19 and TRBJ1-4; 8 nucleotides match TRBD1. The CDR3 is 16 residues long. The V segment lost 5 bases and the J segment 6 bases; nucleotides outside the gene matches: 11. Germline assignment: CDR1 LNHDA and CDR2 SQIVND (reference sequence). As DNA, the CDR3 is TGTGCCAGTAGTCCTGGACAGGGTTCGGAGTATGAAAAACTGTTTTTT. Its translation is CASSPGQGSEYEKLFF.

The chain couples TRBV4-2 to TRBJ1-1; tentative D call: TRBD1 (5 bases). CDR3 length: 16 amino acids. Germline CDR1 and CDR2: LGHNA and YNFKEQ. Trimming stripped 0 bases from V and 0 bases from J, with 11 bases between. The CDR3 is CASSQDRGGVNTEAFF. In DNA form, the CDR3 reads TGTGCCAGCAGCCAAGATAGGGGCGGGGTGAACACTGAAGCTTTCTTT.

The chain joins TRBV18 to TRBJ1-4; unclear D gene. The CDR3 sequence is 14 residues long. The V gene lost 6 bases and the J gene lost 4 bases, with 12 bases spanning the gap. Germline CDR1 is KGHSH and CDR2 is LQKENI. The CDR3 region is CASSTKASNEKLFF. The CDR3 DNA follows: TGTGCCAGCTCGACAAAGGCAAGTAATGAAAAACTGTTTTTT. Full variable domain (remainder filled in from reference TRBV18 and TRBJ1-4): NAGVMQNPRHLVRRRGQEARLRCSPMKGHSHVYWYRQLPEEGLKFMVYLQKENIIDESGMPKERFSAEFPKEGPSILRIQQVVRGDSAAYFCASSTKASNEKLFFGSGTQLSVL.

The chain carries TRBV5-4 and TRBJ2-7; maybe TRBD1 (5 bases). This CDR3 is built from 14 residues. Looked up from germline, CDR1 is SGHNT and CDR2 is YYREEE (reference sequence). V was pared by 0 bases and J by 6 bases, with 13 bases between. The CDR3 protein is CASSLGRVGSEQYF. The CDR3 nucleotides are TGTGCCAGCAGCTTGGGCAGGGTCGGAAGCGAGCAGTACTTC.

The chain recombines TRBV11-1 with TRBJ2-2, with 7 nucleotides matching TRBD1. V gave up 10 bases and J gave up 4 bases; unmatched junction bases: 9. The CDR3 consists of 14 residues. Germline CDR1 is SGHAT and CDR2 is FQDESV (reference sequence). The CDR3 DNA reads TGTGCCACCCAACTGGACAGGCTCACCGGGGAGCTGTTTTTT. Protein product: CATQLDRLTGELFF.

The J gene is TRBJ2-1, the V gene TRBV7-3; TRBD1 is a possible D gene (6 bases). The germline gives CDR1 SGHTA, CDR2 FQGTGA. The CDR3 extends over 16 amino acids. V lost 0 bases, J lost 1 base, and 10 bases lay in between. Here the CDR3 reads CASSLTIQGSYNEQFF. For the CDR3, the DNA is TGTGCCAGCAGCTTAACTATCCAGGGGTCCTACAATGAGCAGTTCTTC.

This chain links TRBV5-4 with TRBJ1-4, with 9 bases fitting TRBD1. Looked up from germline, CDR1 is SGHNT and CDR2 is YYREEE (reference sequence). The V and J ends lost 0 bases and 8 bases, in that order; junction bases with no gene match: 2. The CDR3 is made up of 14 amino acids. CDR3 region: CASSLGGTGEKLFF. CDR3 sequence (DNA): TGTGCCAGCAGCTTGGGCGGGACAGGGGAAAAACTGTTTTTT.

The chain couples TRBV6-2 or TRBV6-3 to TRBJ1-5, with D possibly TRBD1 on 6 matching bases. Germline V gene lookup returns CDR1 MNHEY and CDR2 SVGEGT. Trimming took 4 bases from V and 7 from J, leaving 11 bases between them. CDR3 size: 13 residues. For the CDR3, the DNA is TGTGCCAGCAGTTCCCAGGGGTTCCAGCCCCAGCATTTT. Its protein product is CASSSQGFQPQHF.

V and J are TRBV11-1 and TRBJ2-7; 8 bases fit TRBD1. The CDR3 covers 15 residues. In germline, CDR1 is SGHAT, CDR2 FQDESV (reference sequence). V was pared by 1 base and J by 3 bases, with 5 bases of the junction left unmatched. The CDR3 DNA follows: TGTGCCAGCAGCTTAGAGGGACAGGCGGTCTACGAGCAGTACTTC. This codes for CASSLEGQAVYEQYF.

The CDR3, as DNA: TGTGCCAGCAGTCCGGGACAGGGCGAAGCTTTCTTT. This translates into CASSPGQGEAFF. This rearrangement joins TRBV3-1 (or the pseudogene TRBV3-2) to TRBJ1-1; 9 bases fit TRBD1. V was clipped by 6 bases and J by 8 bases; unmatched bases: 4. The CDR3 sequence is 12 residues long. CDR1 LGHDT and CDR2 YNNKEL come from the germline V gene (reference sequence).

V gene TRBV28 combines with J gene TRBJ1-3; D gene unclear. V was cut by 5 bases and J by 0 bases, with 11 bases left in between. Germline values: CDR1 MDHEN, CDR2 SYDVKM. The CDR3 contains 15 residues. CDR3 sequence reads: CASSLSRVSGNTIYF. The CDR3 bases are TGTGCCAGCAGTCTGTCACGGGTCTCTGGAAACACCATATATTTT.

This rearrangement joins TRBV7-9 to TRBJ1-6; D gene ambiguous. CDR3 length: 16 residues. The V and J ends lost 5 bases and 1 base respectively, with 12 bases between them. The V gene's germline CDR1 is SEHNR and CDR2 FQNEAQ (reference sequence). The CDR3 nucleotides read TGTGCCAGCAGCCGGGGTTACAGTTCCTATAATTCACCCCTCCACTTT. Amino acid sequence: CASSRGYSSYNSPLHF.

The gene calls are TRBV29-1 and TRBJ2-3; 7 nucleotides align to TRBD2. CDR1 SQVTM and CDR2 ANQGSEA come from the germline V gene. This CDR3 contains 15 residues. The V segment lost 0 bases and the J segment 0 bases; nucleotides outside the gene matches: 3. Written as DNA, the CDR3 is TGCAGCGTTGAAGAGAGCGGGGACAGCACAGATACGCAGTATTTT. Translation: CSVEESGDSTDTQYF.

The chain recombines TRBV5-8 with TRBJ1-1; TRBD1 aligns across 8 bases. The CDR3 runs to 18 residues. Trimming removed 3 bases from V and 0 bases from J; junction bases left unmatched: 13. Germline CDR1 SGHTS, CDR2 YDEGEE. The CDR3 DNA sequence: TGTGCCAGCAGCTGGATCGCCTCAGGGGGCTTCATGAACACTGAAGCTTTCTTT. Protein: CASSWIASGGFMNTEAFF.

The chain combines TRBV6-5 with TRBJ1-1, with TRBD1 matching 9 bases. CDR1 and CDR2 from the germline V gene are MNHEY and SVGAGI. This CDR3 is 13 amino acids long. The V and J ends lost 4 bases and 10 bases, in that order; junction bases with no gene match: 7. The CDR3 DNA reads as TGTGCCAGCAGTTTAACGGGACAGGGAAGAGCTTTCTTT. Its translation is CASSLTGQGRAFF.

The chain joins TRBV10-3 to TRBJ1-1; D may be TRBD1 (5 bases). V lost 7 bases and J 1 base, leaving 19 bases between the germline ends. The CDR3 consists of 16 residues. Germline loops: CDR1 ENHRY, CDR2 SYGVKD. CDR3 amino acids: CAITSRARTANTEAFF. In nucleotides, the CDR3 is TGTGCCATCACTTCCAGGGCTAGGACGGCGAACACTGAAGCTTTCTTT.

The V gene is TRBV14, the J gene TRBJ1-3; D is perhaps TRBD1 (6 bases). V lost 1 base and J 8 bases, leaving 12 bases between the germline ends. Germline V CDR1 and CDR2: SGHDN, FVKESK. The CDR3 sequence is 14 residues long. The CDR3 region is CASSQARGRHTIYF. The DNA of the CDR3 is TGTGCCAGCAGCCAAGCCAGGGGAAGACACACCATATATTTT. Full variable domain (missing parts from reference TRBV14 and TRBJ1-3): EAGVTQFPSHSVIEKGQTVTLRCDPISGHDNLYWYRRVMGKEIKFLLHFVKESKQDESGMPNNRFLAERTGGTYSTLKVQPAELEDSGVYFCASSQARGRHTIYFGEGSWLTVV.

This clone showed up just once. The rearrangement links TRBV6-5 to TRBJ1-1; TRBD1 is a possible D gene (5 bases). Germline-derived CDR1 and CDR2 are MNHEY and SVGAGI. V lost 2 bases to trimming and J lost 8 bases, with 21 bases between them. The length of the CDR3 is 16 residues. Here the CDR3 reads CASSYSRDRPSAEAFF. The CDR3 region has the DNA TGTGCCAGCAGTTACAGCAGGGATCGGCCCTCCGCAGAAGCTTTCTTT.

This chain connects TRBV7-9 to TRBJ1-5; TRBD1 agrees at 9 bases. The germline V gene encodes CDR1 SEHNR and CDR2 FQNEAQ (reference sequence). Trimming at V came to 5 bases and at J to 2 bases, leaving 4 bases not matched to a gene. The CDR3 is 15 residues long. Here the CDR3 DNA reads TGTGCCAGCAGCCGGGGACAGGGTGGCAATCAGCCCCAGCATTTT. Amino acids: CASSRGQGGNQPQHF.

The genes are TRBV6-5 and TRBJ1-1, with TRBD1 matching over 11 bases. The CDR3 spans 15 residues. Per germline, CDR1 MNHEY and CDR2 SVGAGI. With 4 bases clipped from V and 4 bases from J, the junction kept 5 bases outside the gene matches. The CDR3 spells CASSSRDRGITEAFF. DNA of the CDR3: TGTGCCAGCAGTTCCCGGGACAGGGGGATCACTGAAGCTTTCTTT.

The rearrangement links TRBV9 to TRBJ1-6, with D unclear. The CDR3 is 15 residues long. Germline CDR1 reads SGDLS; CDR2 reads YYNGEE. The V end lost 4 bases, the J end lost 9 bases, and 17 bases lay between the germline ends. The CDR3 sequence is CASSPMSSTTSPLHF. In nucleotides, the CDR3 is TGTGCCAGCAGCCCCATGTCCTCGACAACTTCACCCCTCCACTTT.